The present T cell receptor (beta chain) was sequenced within a study of blood T cell repertoires in COVID-19. Study details: The study drew acute and convalescent COVID-19 samples from the United States, Italy and Spain. PBMCs, B-cell-depleted T cells, or T cells were the source of the cDNA or gDNA that made up the material.

The CDR3 sequence is 15 residues long. The trim removed 2 bases at V and 6 bases at J, leaving 5 bases unmatched. The germline V gene encodes CDR1 MNHEY and CDR2 SVGEGT. The protocol was immunoSEQ multiplex PCR, while the TCRdb copy is restricted to in-frame clones and leaves out a portion. The profile shows approximately 350,000 clones, 89% of them singletons. A note on this clone: This specimen includes other DNA sequences encoding the same CDR3.

Sequenced input: peripheral blood. The receptor was isolated from a man in his forties with acute or convalescent COVID-19. This chain uses TRBV6-2 or TRBV6-3 with TRBJ2-3, with 10 bases fitting TRBD1. For the CDR3, the DNA is TGTGCCAGCAGTTACCCGGGACAGGGGACGGATACGCAGTATTTT. Protein product: CASSYPGQGTDTQYF.